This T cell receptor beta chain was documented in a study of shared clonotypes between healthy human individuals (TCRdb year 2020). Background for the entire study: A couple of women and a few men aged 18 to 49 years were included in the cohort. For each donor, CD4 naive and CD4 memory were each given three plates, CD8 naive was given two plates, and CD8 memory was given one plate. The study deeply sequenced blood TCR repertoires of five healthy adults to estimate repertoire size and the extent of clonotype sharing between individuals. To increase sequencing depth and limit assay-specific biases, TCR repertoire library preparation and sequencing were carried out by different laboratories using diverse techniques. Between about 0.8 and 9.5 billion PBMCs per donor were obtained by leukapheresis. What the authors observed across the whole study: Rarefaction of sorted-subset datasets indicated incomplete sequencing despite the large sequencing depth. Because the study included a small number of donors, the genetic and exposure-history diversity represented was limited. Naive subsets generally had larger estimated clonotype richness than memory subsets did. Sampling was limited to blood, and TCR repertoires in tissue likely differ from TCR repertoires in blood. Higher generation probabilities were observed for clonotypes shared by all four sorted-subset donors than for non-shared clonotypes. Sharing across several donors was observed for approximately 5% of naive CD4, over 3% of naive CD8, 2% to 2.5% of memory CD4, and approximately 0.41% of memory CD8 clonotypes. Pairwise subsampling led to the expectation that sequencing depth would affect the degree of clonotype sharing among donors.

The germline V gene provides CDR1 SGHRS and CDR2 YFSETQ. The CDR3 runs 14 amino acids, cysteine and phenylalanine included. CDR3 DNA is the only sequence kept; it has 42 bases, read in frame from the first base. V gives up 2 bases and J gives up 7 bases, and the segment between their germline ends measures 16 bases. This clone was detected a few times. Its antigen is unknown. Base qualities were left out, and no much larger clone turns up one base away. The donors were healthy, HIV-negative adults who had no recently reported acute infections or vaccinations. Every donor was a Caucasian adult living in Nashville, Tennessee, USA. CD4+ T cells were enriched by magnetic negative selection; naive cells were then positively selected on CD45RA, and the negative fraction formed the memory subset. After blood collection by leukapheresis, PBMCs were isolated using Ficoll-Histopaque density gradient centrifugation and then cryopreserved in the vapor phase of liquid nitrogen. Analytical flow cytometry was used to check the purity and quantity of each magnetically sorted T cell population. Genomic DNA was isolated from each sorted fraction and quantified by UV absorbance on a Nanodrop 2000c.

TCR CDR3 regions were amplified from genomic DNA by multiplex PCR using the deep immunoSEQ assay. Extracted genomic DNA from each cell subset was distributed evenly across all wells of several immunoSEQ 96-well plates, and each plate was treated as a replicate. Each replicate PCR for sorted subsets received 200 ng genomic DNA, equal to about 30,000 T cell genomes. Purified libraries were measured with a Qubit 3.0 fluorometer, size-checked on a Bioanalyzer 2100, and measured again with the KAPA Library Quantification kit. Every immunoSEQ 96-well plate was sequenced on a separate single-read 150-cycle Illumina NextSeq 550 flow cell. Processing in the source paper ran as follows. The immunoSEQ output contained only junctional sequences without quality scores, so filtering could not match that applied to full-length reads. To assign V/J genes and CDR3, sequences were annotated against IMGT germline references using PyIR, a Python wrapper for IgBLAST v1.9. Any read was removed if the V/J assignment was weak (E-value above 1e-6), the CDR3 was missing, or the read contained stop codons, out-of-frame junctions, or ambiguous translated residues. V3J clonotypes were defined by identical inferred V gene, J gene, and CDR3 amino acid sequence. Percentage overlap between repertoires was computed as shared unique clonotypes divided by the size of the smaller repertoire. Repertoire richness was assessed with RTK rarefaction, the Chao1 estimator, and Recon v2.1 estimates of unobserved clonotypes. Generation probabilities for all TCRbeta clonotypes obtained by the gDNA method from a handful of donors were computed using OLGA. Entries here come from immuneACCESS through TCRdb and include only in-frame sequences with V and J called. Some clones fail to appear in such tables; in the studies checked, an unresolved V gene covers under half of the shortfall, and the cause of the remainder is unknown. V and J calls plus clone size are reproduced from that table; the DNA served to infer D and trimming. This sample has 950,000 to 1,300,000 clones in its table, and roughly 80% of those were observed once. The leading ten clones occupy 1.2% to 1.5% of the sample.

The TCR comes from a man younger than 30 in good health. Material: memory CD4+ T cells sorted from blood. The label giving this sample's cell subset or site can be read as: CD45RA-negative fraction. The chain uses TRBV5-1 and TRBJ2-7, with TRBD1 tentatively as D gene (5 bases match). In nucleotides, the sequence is TGCGCCAGCAGCTTTGGCTCAGGGCAGGGAGAGCAGTACTTC. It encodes CASSFGSGQGEQYF.